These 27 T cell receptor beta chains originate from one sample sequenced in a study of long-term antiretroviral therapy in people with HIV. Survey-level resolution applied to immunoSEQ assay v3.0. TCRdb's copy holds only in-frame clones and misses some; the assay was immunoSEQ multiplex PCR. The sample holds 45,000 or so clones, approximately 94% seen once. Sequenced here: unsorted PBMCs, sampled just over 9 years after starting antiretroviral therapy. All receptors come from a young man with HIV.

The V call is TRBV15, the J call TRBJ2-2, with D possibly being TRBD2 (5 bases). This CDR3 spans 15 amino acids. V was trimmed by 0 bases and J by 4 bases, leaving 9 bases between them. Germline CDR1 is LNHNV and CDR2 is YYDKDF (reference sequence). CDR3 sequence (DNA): TGTGCCACCAGCAGAGATACGGAGGCCACCGGGGAGCTGTTTTTT. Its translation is CATSRDTEATGELFF.

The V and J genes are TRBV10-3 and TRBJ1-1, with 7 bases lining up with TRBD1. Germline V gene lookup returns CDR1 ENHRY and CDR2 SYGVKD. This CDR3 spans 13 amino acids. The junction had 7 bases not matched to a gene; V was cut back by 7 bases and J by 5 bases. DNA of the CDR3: TGTGCCATCACCCGACAGGGTTGGACTGAAGCTTTCTTT. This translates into CAITRQGWTEAFF.

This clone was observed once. Here the CDR3 reads CASSRVAEAFF. DNA of the CDR3: TGTGCCTCGAGCCGGGTCGCTGAAGCTTTCTTT. The chain carries TRBV19 and TRBJ1-1; D gene unclear. The CDR3 covers 11 residues. V was cut by 11 bases and J by 6 bases, with 13 bases left in between. CDR1 LNHDA and CDR2 SQIVND come from the germline V gene (reference sequence).

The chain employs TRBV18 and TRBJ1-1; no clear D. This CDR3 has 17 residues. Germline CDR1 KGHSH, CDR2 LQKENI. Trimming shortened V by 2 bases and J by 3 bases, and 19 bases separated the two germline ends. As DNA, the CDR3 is TGTGCCAGCTCACCAGTCGGATGGCTCCGCGAGGACACTGAAGCTTTCTTT. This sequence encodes CASSPVGWLREDTEAFF.

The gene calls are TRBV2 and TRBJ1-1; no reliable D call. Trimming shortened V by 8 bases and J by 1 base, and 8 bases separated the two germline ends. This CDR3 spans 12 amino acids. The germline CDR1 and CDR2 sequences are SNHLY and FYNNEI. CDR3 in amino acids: CASPGGNTEAFF. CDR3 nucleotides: TGTGCCAGCCCAGGAGGGAACACTGAAGCTTTCTTT.

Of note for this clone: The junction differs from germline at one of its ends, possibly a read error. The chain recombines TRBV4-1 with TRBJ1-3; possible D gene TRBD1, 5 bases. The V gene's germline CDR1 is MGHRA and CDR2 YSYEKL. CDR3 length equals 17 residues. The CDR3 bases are TGCGCCAGCAGCCATGGCCGAGGGGCAGACTCTGGAACCACCATATATTTT. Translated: CASSHGRGADSGTTIYF.

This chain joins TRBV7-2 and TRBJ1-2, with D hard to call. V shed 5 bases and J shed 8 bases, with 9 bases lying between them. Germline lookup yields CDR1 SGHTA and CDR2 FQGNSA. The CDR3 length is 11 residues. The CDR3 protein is CASSAGIGYTF. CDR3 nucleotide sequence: TGTGCCAGCAGCGCGGGAATCGGCTACACCTTC. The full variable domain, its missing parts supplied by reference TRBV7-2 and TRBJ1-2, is GAGVSQSPSNKVTEKGKDVELRCDPISGHTALYWYRQSLGQGLEFLIYFQGNSAPDKSGLPSDRFSAERTGGSVSTLTIQRTQQEDSAVYLCASSAGIGYTFGSGTRLTVV.

CDR3: CASSSLTTSDEETQYF. The CDR3 coding sequence is TGTGCCAGCAGCTCACTAACCACCTCAGACGAGGAGACCCAGTACTTC. The genes are TRBV7-9 and TRBJ2-5; D is undetermined. CDR1 is SEHNR and CDR2 is FQNEAQ in the germline V gene (reference sequence). Trimming pared 4 bases from V and 5 bases from J, leaving 20 bases between. This CDR3 contains 16 residues.

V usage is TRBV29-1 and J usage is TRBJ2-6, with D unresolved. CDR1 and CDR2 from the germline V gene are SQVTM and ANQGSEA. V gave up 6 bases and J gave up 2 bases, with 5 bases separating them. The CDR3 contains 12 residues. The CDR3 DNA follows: TGCAGCGTCTCGGCTGGGGCCAACGTCCTGACTTTC. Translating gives CSVSAGANVLTF.

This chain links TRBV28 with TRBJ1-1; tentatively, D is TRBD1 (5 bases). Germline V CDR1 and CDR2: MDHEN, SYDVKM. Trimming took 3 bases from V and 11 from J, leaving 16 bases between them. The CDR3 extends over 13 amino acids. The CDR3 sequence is CASSFSGDLDAFF. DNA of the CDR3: TGTGCCAGCAGTTTCTCGGGGGATCTGGATGCTTTCTTT. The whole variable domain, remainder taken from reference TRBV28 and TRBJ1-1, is DVKVTQSSRYLVKRTGEKVFLECVQDMDHENMFWYRQDPGLGLRLIYFSYDVKMKEKGDIPEGYSVSREKKERFSLILESASTNQTSMYLCASSFSGDLDAFFGQGTRLTVV.

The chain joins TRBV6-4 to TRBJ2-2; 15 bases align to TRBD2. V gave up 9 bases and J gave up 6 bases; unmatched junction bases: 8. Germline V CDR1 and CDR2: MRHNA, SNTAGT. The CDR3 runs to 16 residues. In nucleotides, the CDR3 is TGTGCCAGTGAGACGGGACTAGCGGGAGGTGCCGGGGAGCTGTTTTTT. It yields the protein CASETGLAGGAGELFF.

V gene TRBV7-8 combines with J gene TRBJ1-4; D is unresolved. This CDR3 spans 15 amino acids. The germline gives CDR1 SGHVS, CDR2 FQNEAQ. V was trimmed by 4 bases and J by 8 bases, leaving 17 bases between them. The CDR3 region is CASSWSSGGGEKLFF. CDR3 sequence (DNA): TGTGCCAGCAGCTGGTCCTCAGGCGGCGGGGAAAAACTGTTTTTT.

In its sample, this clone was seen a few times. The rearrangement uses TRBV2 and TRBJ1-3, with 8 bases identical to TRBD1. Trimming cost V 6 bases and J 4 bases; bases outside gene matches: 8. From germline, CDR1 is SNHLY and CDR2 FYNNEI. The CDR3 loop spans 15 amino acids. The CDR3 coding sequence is TGTGCCAGCAGCCCACAGGGGGTCGGGGGAAACACCATATATTTT. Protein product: CASSPQGVGGNTIYF.

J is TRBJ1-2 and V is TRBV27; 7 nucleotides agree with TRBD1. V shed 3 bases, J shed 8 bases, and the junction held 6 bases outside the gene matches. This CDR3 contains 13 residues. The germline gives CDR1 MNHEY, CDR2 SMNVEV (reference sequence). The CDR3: CASSLEGARGYTF. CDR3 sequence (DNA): TGTGCCAGCAGTTTGGAGGGGGCGAGAGGCTACACCTTC.

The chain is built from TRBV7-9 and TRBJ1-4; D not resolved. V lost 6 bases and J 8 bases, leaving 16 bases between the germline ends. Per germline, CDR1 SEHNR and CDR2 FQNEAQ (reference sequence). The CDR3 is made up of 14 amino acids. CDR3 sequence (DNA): TGTGCCAGCAGTTTCCCATTGGTTGGGGAAAAACTGTTTTTT. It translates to CASSFPLVGEKLFF.

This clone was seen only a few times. The CDR3 DNA follows: TGTGCCAGCAGAAATTTAGGACTAGCGGGGCTCAATGAGCAGTTCTTC. Encoded protein: CASRNLGLAGLNEQFF. The V gene is TRBV2, the J gene TRBJ2-1; 12 nucleotides agree with TRBD2. V was clipped by 6 bases and J by 6 bases; unmatched bases: 9. The length of the CDR3 is 16 residues. In germline, CDR1 is SNHLY, CDR2 FYNNEI.

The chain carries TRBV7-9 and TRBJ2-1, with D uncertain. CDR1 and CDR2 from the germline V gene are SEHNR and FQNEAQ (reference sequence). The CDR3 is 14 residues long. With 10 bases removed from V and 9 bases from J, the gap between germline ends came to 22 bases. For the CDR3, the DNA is TGTGCCACAGCTGGGCAGTCCAGTGTATTTGAGCAGTTCTTC. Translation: CATAGQSSVFEQFF. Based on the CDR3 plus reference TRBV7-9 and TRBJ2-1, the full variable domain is DTGVSQNPRHKITKRGQNVTFRCDPISEHNRLYWYRQTLGQGPEFLTYFQNEAQLEKSRLLSDRFSAERPKGSFSTLEIQRTEQGDSAMYLCATAGQSSVFEQFFGPGTRLTVL.

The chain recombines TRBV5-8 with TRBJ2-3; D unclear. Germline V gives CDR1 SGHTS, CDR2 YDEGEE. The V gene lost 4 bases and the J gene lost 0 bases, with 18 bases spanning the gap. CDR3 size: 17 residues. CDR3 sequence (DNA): TGTGCCAGCAGCCGCCCCTCTACTAACCCTAGCACAGATACGCAGTATTTT. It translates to CASSRPSTNPSTDTQYF.

CDR3 amino acids: CASSIERLPGSPLHF. The CDR3, as DNA: TGTGCCAGTAGTATAGAAAGACTGCCGGGGTCACCCCTCCACTTT. The gene calls are TRBV19 and TRBJ1-6; D is undetermined. Trimming removed 0 bases from V and 10 bases from J, with 13 bases in between. The CDR3 covers 15 residues. In germline, CDR1 is LNHDA, CDR2 SQIVND (reference sequence).

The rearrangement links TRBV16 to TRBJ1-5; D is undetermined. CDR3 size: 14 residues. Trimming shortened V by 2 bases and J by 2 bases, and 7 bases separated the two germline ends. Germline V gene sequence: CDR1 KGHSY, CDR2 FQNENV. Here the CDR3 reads CASSQDGGNQPQHF. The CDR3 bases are TGTGCCAGCAGCCAAGATGGGGGCAATCAGCCCCAGCATTTT.

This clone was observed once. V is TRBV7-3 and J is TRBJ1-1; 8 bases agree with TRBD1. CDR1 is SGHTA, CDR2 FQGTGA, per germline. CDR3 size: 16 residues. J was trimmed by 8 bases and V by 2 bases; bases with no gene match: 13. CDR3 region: CASSLAPGTGDAEAFF. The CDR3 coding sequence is TGTGCCAGCAGCTTAGCCCCCGGGACAGGCGACGCCGAAGCTTTCTTT.

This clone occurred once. The CDR3 is CASSYSSPVSYEQYF. CDR3 in DNA: TGTGCCAGCAGTTACTCGAGTCCAGTCTCCTACGAGCAGTACTTC. The chain joins TRBV6-6 to TRBJ2-7; no clear D. Germline values: CDR1 MNHNY, CDR2 SVGAGI (reference sequence). Trimming pared 0 bases from V and 0 bases from J, leaving 9 bases between. The CDR3 sequence is 15 residues long.

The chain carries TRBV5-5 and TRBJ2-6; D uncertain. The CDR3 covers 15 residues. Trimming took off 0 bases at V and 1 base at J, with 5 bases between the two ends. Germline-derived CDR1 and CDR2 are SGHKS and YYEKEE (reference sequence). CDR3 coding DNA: TGTGCCAGCAGCTTGGACCTTTCTGGGGCCAACGTCCTGACTTTC. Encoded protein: CASSLDLSGANVLTF.

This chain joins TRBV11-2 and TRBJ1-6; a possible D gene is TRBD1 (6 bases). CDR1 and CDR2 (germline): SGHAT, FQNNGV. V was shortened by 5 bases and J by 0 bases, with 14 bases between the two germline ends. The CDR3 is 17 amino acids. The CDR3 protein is CASSVVGGSSYNSPLHF. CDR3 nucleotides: TGTGCCAGCAGCGTAGTGGGGGGCAGCTCCTATAATTCACCCCTCCACTTT.

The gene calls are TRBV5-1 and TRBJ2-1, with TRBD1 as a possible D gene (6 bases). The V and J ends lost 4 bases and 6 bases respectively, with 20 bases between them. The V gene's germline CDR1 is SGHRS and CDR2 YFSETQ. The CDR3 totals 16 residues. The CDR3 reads CASSRLAGAGVNEQFF. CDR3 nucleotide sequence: TGCGCCAGCAGCCGATTGGCAGGGGCTGGCGTCAATGAGCAGTTCTTC.

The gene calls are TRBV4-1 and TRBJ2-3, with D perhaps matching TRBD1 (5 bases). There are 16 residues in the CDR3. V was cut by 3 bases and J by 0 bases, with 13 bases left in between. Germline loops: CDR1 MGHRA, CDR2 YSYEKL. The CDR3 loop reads CASSQAVGASTDTQYF. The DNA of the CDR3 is TGCGCCAGCAGCCAGGCTGTTGGGGCTAGCACAGATACGCAGTATTTT.

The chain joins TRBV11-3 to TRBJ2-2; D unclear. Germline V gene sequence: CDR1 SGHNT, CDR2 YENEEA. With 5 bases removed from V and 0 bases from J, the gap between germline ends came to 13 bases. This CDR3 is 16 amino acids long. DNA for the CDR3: TGTGCCAGCAGCCCCCGGGTAACTGCGAACACCGGGGAGCTGTTTTTT. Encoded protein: CASSPRVTANTGELFF.